This T cell receptor (beta chain) is from a study of T-cell memory formation after mild COVID-19. Study overall: TCR clusters showed largely donor specificity.

With constant-segment primers, 5'RACE yielded cDNA libraries of TCR alpha and TCR beta that carried sample barcodes and UMIs. TCRdb processed the 5' RACE reads anew with MiXCR; each CDR3 protein has one entry. The sample carries approximately 260,000 distinct CDR3 sequences, 16% recorded once. With respect to this clonotype: No antigen is known for it.

Germline V CDR1 and CDR2: SEHNR, FQNEAQ (reference sequence). Trimming at V came to 5 bases and at J to 9 bases, leaving 4 bases not matched to a gene. The CDR3 spans 12 residues. Study-level findings and limits: Pre-infection memory held some responding clones, suggesting pre-existing cross-reactive T cells responded. Most CD4+ clones that shrank were in CM and EM, while CD8+ ones turned up in EMRA.

This rearrangement joins TRBV7-9 to TRBJ2-1; TRBD1 matches 7 bases. This TCR derives from a man younger than 35 who had mild COVID-19 (a few samples of this study predate the infection). Cell type and time point are not known. The specimen was PBMCs or a T cell subset sorted from them (not recorded which). The CDR3 coding sequence is TGTGCCAGCAGCGAAAGGGGGCGTGAGCAGTTCTTC. It encodes CASSERGREQFF.